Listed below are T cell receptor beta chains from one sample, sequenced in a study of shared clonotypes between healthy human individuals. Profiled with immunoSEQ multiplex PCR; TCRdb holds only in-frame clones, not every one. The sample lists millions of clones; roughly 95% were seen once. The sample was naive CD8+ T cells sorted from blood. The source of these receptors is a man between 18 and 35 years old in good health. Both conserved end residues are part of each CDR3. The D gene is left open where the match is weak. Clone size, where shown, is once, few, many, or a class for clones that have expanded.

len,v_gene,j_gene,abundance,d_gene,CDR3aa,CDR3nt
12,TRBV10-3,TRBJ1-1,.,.,CATDGGGTEAFF,TGTGCCACCGACGGAGGGGGAACTGAAGCTTTCTTT
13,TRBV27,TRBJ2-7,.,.,CASSSTGLSEQYF,TGTGCCAGCAGTTCTACAGGCCTCAGCGAGCAGTACTTC
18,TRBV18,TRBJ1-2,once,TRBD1,CASSPPDRARFAGYGYTF,TGTGCCAGCTCACCACCCGACAGGGCCCGATTTGCCGGCTATGGCTACACCTTC
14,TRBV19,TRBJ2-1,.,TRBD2,CASRGLAGYNEQFF,TGTGCCAGTAGGGGACTAGCGGGCTACAATGAGCAGTTCTTC
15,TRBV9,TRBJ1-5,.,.,CASSVAGGSNQPQHF,TGTGCCAGCAGCGTAGCCGGGGGTAGCAATCAGCCCCAGCATTTT
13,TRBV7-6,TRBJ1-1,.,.,CASSLQGPTEAFF,TGTGCCAGCAGCTTACAGGGCCCCACTGAAGCTTTCTTT
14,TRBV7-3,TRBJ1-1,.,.,CASSLRGDGAEAFF,TGTGCCAGCAGCTTACGGGGGGATGGCGCCGAAGCTTTCTTT
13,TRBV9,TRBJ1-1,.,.,CASSPSISSEAFF,TGTGCCAGCAGCCCATCGATCTCAAGTGAAGCTTTCTTT
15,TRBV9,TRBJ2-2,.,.,CASSVLARNTGELFF,TGTGCCAGCAGCGTACTAGCAAGAAACACCGGGGAGCTGTTTTTT
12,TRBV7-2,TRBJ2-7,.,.,CASSLGLFEQYF,TGTGCCAGCAGCTTAGGACTATTTGAGCAGTACTTC
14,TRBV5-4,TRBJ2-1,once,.,CASSLSDLSGEQFF,TGTGCCAGCAGCTTGTCCGACTTAAGTGGTGAGCAGTTCTTC
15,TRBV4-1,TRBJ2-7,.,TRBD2,CASSQVDSGTYEQYF,TGCGCCAGCAGCCAAGTCGATAGCGGGACCTACGAGCAGTACTTC
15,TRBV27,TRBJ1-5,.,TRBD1,CASSLQTGLGQPQHF,TGTGCCAGCAGTTTGCAGACAGGGCTGGGGCAGCCCCAGCATTTT
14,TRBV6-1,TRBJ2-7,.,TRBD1,CASSEGTGSFEQYF,TGTGCCAGCAGTGAGGGGACAGGGTCGTTTGAGCAGTACTTC
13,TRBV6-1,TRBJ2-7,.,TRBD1,CASLVGAGGEQYF,TGTGCCAGCCTTGTCGGGGCAGGGGGCGAGCAGTACTTC
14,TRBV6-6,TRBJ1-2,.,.,CASTDVGGNYGYTF,TGTGCCAGCACCGACGTAGGGGGGAACTATGGCTACACCTTC
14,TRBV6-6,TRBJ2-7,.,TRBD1,CASSAQTGTYEQYF,TGTGCCAGCAGCGCTCAGACAGGGACATACGAGCAGTACTTC
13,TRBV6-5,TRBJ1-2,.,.,CASSYTGVDGYTF,TGTGCCAGCAGTTACACAGGAGTAGATGGCTACACCTTC
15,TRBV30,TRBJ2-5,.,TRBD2,CAWSLFSGKQETQYF,TGTGCCTGGAGTCTTTTTAGCGGGAAACAAGAGACCCAGTACTTC
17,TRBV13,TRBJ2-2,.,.,CASSLGLLQGNTGELFF,TGTGCCAGCAGCTTAGGATTGTTACAGGGGAACACCGGGGAGCTGTTTTTT
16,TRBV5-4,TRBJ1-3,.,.,CASSLGTAGSGNTIYF,TGTGCCAGCAGCTTGGGGACGGCCGGCTCTGGAAACACCATATATTTT
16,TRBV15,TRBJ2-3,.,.,CATSRGLAVSTDTQYF,TGTGCCACCAGCAGAGGATTAGCGGTTAGCACAGATACGCAGTATTTT
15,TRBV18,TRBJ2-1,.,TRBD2,CASSPNRFSGMGQFF,TGTGCCAGCTCGCCGAATCGATTTAGCGGGATGGGGCAGTTCTTC
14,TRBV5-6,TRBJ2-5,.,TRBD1,CASSLAGTGETQYF,TGTGCCAGCAGCTTGGCCGGGACAGGTGAGACCCAGTACTTC
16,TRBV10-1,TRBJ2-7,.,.,CASSEGGPGLVDEQYF,TGCGCCAGCAGTGAGGGGGGCCCGGGACTCGTCGACGAGCAGTACTTC
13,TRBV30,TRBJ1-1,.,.,CAWRLVGNTEAFF,TGTGCCTGGAGGTTGGTAGGAAACACTGAAGCTTTCTTT
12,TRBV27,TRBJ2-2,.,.,CASRSNTGELFF,TGTGCCAGCAGATCGAACACCGGGGAGCTGTTTTTT
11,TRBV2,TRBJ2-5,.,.,CASSEQETQYF,TGTGCCAGCAGTGAGCAGGAGACCCAGTACTTC
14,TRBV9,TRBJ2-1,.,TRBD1,CASSTGQGYDEQFF,TGTGCCAGCAGCACGGGACAGGGGTACGATGAGCAGTTCTTC
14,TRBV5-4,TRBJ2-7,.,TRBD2,CASSVAGHIYEQYF,TGTGCCAGCAGCGTAGCGGGACACATCTACGAGCAGTACTTC
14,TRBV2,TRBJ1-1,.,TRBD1,CASRIDRGGTEAFF,TGTGCCAGCAGGATCGACAGGGGAGGCACTGAAGCTTTCTTT
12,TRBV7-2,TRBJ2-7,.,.,CASSLGVDEQYF,TGTGCCAGCAGCTTAGGTGTGGACGAGCAGTACTTC
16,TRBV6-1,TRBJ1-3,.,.,CASSEYSSSSGNTIYF,TGTGCCAGCAGTGAATACTCTTCGAGCTCTGGAAACACCATATATTTT
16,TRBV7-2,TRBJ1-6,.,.,CASSPDPAGAGSPLHF,TGTGCCAGCAGCCCAGACCCAGCGGGGGCTGGTTCACCCCTCCACTTT
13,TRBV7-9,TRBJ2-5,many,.,CASSEGPVETQYF,TGTGCCAGCAGCGAGGGGCCAGTCGAGACCCAGTACTTC
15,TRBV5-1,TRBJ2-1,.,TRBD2,CASSPRTSGLDEQFF,TGCGCCAGCAGTCCCAGGACTAGCGGGTTGGATGAGCAGTTCTTC
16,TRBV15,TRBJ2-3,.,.,CATSRDWAEGGDTQYF,TGTGCCACCAGCAGAGATTGGGCGGAAGGTGGAGATACGCAGTATTTT
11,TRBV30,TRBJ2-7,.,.,CAWTQGLEQYF,TGTGCCTGGACACAGGGTTTGGAGCAGTACTTC
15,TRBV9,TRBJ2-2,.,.,CASSVDYRLAGELFF,TGTGCCAGCAGCGTAGACTACCGACTCGCCGGGGAGCTGTTTTTT
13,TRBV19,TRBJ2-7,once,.,CASSPGAAYEQYF,TGTGCCAGTAGTCCCGGGGCTGCCTACGAGCAGTACTTC
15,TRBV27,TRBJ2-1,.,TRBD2,CASSPYSGRDNEQFF,TGTGCCAGCAGTCCCTATTCCGGGAGGGACAATGAGCAGTTCTTC
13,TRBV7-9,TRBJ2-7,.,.,CASSLGMPYEQYF,TGTGCCAGCAGCTTAGGCATGCCCTACGAGCAGTACTTC
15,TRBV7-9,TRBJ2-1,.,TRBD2,CASSSSGGLRNEQFF,TGTGCCAGCAGCTCCAGCGGGGGGCTGAGGAATGAGCAGTTCTTC
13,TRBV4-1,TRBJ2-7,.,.,CASSQSGLYEQYF,TGCGCCAGCAGCCAGTCGGGGCTCTACGAGCAGTACTTC
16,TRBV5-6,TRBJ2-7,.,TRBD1,CASSSKPGQGAYEQYF,TGTGCCAGCAGCTCTAAACCGGGACAGGGGGCCTACGAGCAGTACTTC
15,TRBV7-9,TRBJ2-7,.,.,CASSLAQGGIYEQYF,TGTGCCAGCAGCTTGGCACAGGGGGGGATTTACGAGCAGTACTTC
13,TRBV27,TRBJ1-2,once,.,CASSLSNHYGYTF,TGTGCCAGCAGTTTATCGAACCACTATGGCTACACCTTC
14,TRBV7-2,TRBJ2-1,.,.,CASSLVHSYNEQFF,TGTGCCAGCAGCTTAGTCCACTCCTACAATGAGCAGTTCTTC